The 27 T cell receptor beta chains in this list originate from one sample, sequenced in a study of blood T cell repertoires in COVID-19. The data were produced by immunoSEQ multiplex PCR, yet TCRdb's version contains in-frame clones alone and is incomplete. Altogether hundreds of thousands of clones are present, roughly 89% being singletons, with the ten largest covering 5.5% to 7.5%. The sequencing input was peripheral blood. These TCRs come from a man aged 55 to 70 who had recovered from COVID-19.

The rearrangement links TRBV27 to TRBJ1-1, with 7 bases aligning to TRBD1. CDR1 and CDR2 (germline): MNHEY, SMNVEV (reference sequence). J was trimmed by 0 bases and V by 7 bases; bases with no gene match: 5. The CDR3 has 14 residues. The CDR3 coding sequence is TGTGCCAGCAAACAGGGGCTCGTGAACACTGAAGCTTTCTTT. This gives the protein CASKQGLVNTEAFF.

The CDR3 coding sequence is TGCGCCAGCAGGTTACAGGGGCCCGGGGCCAACGTCCTGACTTTC. Amino acid sequence: CASRLQGPGANVLTF. This sequence joins TRBV5-1 and TRBJ2-6, with 7 nucleotides matching TRBD1. The CDR3 is made up of 15 amino acids. V trimming: 5 bases; J trimming: 4 bases; junction bases outside the gene matches: 6. Looked up from germline, CDR1 is SGHRS and CDR2 is YFSETQ.

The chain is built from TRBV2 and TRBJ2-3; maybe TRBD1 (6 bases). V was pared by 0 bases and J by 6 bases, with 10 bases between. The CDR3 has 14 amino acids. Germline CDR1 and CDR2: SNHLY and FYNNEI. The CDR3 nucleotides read TGTGCCAGCAGTGAAGCGCTAAGGGGGGATACGCAGTATTTT. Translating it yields CASSEALRGDTQYF. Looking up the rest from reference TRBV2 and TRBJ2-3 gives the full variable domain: EPEVTQTPSHQVTQMGQEVILRCVPISNHLYFYWYRQILGQKVEFLVSFYNNEISEKSEIFDDQFSVERPDGSNFTLKIRSTKLEDSAMYFCASSEALRGDTQYFGPGTRLTVL.

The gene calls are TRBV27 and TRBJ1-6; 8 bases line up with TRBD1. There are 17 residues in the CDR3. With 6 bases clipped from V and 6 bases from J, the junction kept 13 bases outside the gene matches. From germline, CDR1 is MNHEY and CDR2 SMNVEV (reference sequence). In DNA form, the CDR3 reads TGTGCCAGCAGCTCTCCTCCGGGACAGGTCCTTAATTCACCCCTCCACTTT. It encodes CASSSPPGQVLNSPLHF.

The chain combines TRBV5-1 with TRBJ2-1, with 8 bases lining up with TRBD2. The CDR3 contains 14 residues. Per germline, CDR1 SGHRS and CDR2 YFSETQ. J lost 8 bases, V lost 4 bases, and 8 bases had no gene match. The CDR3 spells CASSREREWDEQFF. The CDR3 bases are TGCGCCAGCAGCCGCGAGCGGGAGTGGGATGAGCAGTTCTTC.

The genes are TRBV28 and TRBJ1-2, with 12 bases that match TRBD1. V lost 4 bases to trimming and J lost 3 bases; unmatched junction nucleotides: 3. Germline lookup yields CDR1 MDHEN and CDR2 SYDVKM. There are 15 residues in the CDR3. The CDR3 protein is CASSSGTGGHYGYTF. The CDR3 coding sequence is TGTGCCAGCAGTTCCGGGACAGGGGGCCACTATGGCTACACCTTC.

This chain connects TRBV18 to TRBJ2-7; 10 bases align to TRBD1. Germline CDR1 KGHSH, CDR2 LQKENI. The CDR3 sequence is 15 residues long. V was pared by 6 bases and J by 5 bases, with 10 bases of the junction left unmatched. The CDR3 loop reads CASSRRDRGVHEQYF. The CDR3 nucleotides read TGTGCCAGCTCTCGCCGGGACAGGGGCGTCCACGAGCAGTACTTC. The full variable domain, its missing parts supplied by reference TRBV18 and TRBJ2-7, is NAGVMQNPRHLVRRRGQEARLRCSPMKGHSHVYWYRQLPEEGLKFMVYLQKENIIDESGMPKERFSAEFPKEGPSILRIQQVVRGDSAAYFCASSRRDRGVHEQYFGPGTRLTVT.

The CDR3 sequence: CASSVGSQLNTIYF. CDR3 sequence (DNA): TGTGCCAGCAGCGTAGGAAGTCAACTGAACACCATATATTTT. This rearrangement joins TRBV9 to TRBJ1-3; no clear D gene. With 0 bases removed from V and 7 bases from J, the gap between germline ends came to 11 bases. CDR3 length equals 14 residues. Germline CDR1 is SGDLS and CDR2 is YYNGEE.

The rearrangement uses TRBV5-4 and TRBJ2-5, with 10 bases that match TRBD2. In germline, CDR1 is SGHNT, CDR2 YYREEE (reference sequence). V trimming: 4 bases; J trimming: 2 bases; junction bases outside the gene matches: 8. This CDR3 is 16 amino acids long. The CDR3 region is CASSTPGLASQETQYF. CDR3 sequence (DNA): TGTGCCAGCAGCACACCGGGACTAGCGTCGCAAGAGACCCAGTACTTC.

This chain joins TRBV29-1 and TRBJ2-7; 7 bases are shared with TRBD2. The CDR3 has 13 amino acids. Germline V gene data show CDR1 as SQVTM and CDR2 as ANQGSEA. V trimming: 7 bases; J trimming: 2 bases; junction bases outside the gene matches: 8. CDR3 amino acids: CSALKAGAYEQYF. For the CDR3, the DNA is TGCAGCGCCTTAAAGGCGGGAGCCTACGAGCAGTACTTC.

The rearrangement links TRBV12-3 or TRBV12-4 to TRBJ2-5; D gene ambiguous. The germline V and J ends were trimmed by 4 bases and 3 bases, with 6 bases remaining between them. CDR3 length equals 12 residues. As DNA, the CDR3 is TGTGCCAGCAGTTACTTGGAAGAGACCCAGTACTTC. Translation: CASSYLEETQYF.

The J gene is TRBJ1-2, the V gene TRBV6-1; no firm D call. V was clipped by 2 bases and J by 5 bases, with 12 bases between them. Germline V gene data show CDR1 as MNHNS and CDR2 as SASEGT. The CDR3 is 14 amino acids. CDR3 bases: TGTGCCAGCAGTGAAACCGGCACCGGGTATGGCTACACCTTC. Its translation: CASSETGTGYGYTF.

The CDR3: CSVGLAGEETQYF. The DNA of the CDR3 is TGCAGCGTGGGACTAGCGGGAGAGGAGACCCAGTACTTC. The rearrangement links TRBV29-1 to TRBJ2-5; 14 nucleotides match TRBD2. This CDR3 contains 13 residues. Germline CDR1 is SQVTM and CDR2 is ANQGSEA. Trimming cost V 6 bases and J 5 bases; bases outside gene matches: 2. The full variable domain, rest sourced from reference TRBV29-1 and TRBJ2-5, is SAVISQKPSRDICQRGTSLTIQCQVDSQVTMMFWYRQQPGQSLTLIATANQGSEATYESGFVIDKFPISRPNLTFSTLTVSNMSPEDSSIYLCSVGLAGEETQYFGPGTRLLVL.

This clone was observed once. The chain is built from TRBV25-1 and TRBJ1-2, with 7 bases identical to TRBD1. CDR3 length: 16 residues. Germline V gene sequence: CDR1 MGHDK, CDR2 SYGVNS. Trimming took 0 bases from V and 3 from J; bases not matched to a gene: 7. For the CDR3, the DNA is TGTGCCAGCAGTGAATATGAAAAGGGGGCGGACTATGGCTACACCTTC. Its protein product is CASSEYEKGADYGYTF.

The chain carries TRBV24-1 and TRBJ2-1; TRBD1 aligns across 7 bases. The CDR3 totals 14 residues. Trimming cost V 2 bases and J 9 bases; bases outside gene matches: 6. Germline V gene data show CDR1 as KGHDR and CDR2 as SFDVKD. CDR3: CATSDYRGIGEQFF. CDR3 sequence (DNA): TGTGCCACCAGTGATTACAGGGGCATCGGTGAGCAGTTCTTC.

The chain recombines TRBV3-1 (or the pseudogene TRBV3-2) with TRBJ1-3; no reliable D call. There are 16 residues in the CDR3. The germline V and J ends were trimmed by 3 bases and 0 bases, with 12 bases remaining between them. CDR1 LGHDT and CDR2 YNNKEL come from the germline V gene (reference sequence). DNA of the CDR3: TGTGCCAGCAGCCACTATCTCGATGTCTCTGGAAACACCATATATTTT. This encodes CASSHYLDVSGNTIYF.

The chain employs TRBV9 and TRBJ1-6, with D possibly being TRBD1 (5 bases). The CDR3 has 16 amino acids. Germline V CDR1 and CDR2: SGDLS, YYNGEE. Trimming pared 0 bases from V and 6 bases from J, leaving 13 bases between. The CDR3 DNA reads TGTGCCAGCAGCGTAGGTGGGGGGGTCAGTAATTCACCCCTCCACTTT. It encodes CASSVGGGVSNSPLHF.

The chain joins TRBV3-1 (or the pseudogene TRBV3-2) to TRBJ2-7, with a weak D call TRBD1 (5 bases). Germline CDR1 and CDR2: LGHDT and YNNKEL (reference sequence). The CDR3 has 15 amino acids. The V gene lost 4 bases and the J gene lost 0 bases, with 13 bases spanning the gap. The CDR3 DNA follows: TGTGCCAGCAGCCCCTACCTGACAGTCTCCTACGAGCAGTACTTC. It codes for CASSPYLTVSYEQYF.

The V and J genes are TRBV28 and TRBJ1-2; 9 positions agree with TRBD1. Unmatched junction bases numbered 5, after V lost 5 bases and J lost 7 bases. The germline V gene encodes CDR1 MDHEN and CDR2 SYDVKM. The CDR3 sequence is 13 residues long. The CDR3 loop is CASSTGGRRGYTF. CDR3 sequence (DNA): TGTGCCAGCAGTACAGGGGGCCGGCGTGGCTACACCTTC.

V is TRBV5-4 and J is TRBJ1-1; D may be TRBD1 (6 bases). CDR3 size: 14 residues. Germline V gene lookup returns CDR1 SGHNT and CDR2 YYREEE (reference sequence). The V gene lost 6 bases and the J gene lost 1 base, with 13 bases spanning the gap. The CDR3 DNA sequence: TGTGCCAGCACCCGAGGACAGTCGAACACTGAAGCTTTCTTT. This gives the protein CASTRGQSNTEAFF.

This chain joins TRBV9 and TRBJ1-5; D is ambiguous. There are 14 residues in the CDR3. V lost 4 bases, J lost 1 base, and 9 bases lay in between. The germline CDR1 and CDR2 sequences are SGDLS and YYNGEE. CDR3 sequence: CASSPEGSNQPQHF. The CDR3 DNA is TGTGCCAGCAGCCCCGAGGGAAGCAATCAGCCCCAGCATTTT.

As DNA, the CDR3 is TGTGCCACCAGTGACCCAGGACAGTCTGGGGCCAACGTCCTGACTTTC. Translation: CATSDPGQSGANVLTF. The chain joins TRBV24-1 to TRBJ2-6; tentative D call: TRBD1 (6 bases). The CDR3 consists of 16 residues. Germline-derived CDR1 and CDR2 are KGHDR and SFDVKD. The V end was cut by 4 bases, the J end by 1 base, with 10 bases between.

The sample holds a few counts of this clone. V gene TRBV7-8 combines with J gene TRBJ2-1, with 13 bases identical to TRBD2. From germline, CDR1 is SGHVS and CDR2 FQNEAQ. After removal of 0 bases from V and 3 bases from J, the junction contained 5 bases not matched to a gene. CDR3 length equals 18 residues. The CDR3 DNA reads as TGTGCCAGCAGCTTAGCTCGGACTAGCGGGAGTCACTACAATGAGCAGTTCTTC. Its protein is CASSLARTSGSHYNEQFF.

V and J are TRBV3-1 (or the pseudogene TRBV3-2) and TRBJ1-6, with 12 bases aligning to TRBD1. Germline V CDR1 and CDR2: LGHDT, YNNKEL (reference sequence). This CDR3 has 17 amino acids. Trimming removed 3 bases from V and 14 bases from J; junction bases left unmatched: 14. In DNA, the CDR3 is TGTGCCAGCAGCCAGCAACGGGACAGGGGGCCGGATGGGGCCCTCCACTTT. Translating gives CASSQQRDRGPDGALHF.

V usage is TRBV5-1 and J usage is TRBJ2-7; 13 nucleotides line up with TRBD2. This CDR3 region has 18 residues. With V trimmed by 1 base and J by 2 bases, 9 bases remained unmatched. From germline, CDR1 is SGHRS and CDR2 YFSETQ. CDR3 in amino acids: CASSLKLAGGDLAYEQYF. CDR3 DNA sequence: TGCGCCAGCAGCTTGAAACTAGCGGGAGGGGATCTGGCCTACGAGCAGTACTTC.

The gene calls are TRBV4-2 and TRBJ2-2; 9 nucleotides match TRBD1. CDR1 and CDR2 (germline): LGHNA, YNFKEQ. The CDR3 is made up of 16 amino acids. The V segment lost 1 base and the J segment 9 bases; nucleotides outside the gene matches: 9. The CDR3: CASSQAGQGQFRELFF. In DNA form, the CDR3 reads TGTGCCAGCAGCCAAGCAGGACAGGGGCAATTTCGGGAGCTGTTTTTT.

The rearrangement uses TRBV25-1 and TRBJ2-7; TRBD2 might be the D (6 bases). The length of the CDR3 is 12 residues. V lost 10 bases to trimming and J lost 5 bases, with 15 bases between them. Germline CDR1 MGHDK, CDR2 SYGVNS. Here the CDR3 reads CATAGGVHEQYF. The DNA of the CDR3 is TGTGCCACCGCGGGCGGGGTTCACGAGCAGTACTTC.